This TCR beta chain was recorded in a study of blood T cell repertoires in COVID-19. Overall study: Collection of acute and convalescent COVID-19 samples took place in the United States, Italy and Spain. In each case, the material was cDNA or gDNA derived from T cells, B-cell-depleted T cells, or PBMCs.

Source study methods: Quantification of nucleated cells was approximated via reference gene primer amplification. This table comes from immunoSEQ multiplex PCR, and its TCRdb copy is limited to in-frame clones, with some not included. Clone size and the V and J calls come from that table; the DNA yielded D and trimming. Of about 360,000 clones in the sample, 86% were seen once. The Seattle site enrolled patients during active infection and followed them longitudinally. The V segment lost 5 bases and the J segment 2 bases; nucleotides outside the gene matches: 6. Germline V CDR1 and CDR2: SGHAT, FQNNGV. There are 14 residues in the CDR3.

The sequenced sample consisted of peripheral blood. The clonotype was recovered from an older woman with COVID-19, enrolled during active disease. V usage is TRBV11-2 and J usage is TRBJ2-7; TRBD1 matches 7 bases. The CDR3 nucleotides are TGTGCCAGCAGCCTTGGGACAGATGCCTACGAGCAGTACTTC. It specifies CASSLGTDAYEQYF.